This section outlines one T cell receptor beta chain sequence together with its context. This specimen comes from a study of monozygotic twins with inflammatory bowel disease. Sampling involved one blood draw (approximately 2.3 ml) for every donor. TCRdb re-analyzed the 5' RACE reads; it lists each CDR3 protein once, without DNA. The sample shows some 210,000 distinct CDR3 sequences, and roughly 1.5% sits with its ten largest clones. This CDR3 has 15 amino acids. Germline assignment: CDR1 MNHEY and CDR2 SVGAGI. The sequencing sample was made of blood. The receptor was isolated from a human donor with ulcerative colitis or Crohn's disease, or a healthy co-twin of an affected twin (not recorded which). The V call is TRBV6-5, the J call TRBJ2-3; TCRdb names TRBD2, which stays unverified in the absence of DNA. CDR3 region: CASSSALVASDTQYF.